A single sample gave rise to the 25 T cell receptor beta chains below, sequenced in a study of PD-L1 blockade in urothelial cancer. The sample's time point: pretreatment peripheral blood. This table comes from immunoSEQ multiplex PCR, and its TCRdb copy is limited to in-frame clones, with some not included. Of about 93,000 clones detected, about 90% appear once; the ten largest clones hold roughly 1.6%. The source was PBMCs, collected around atezolizumab (anti-PD-L1) treatment. The source is a man between 60 and 75 years old with urothelial cancer.

The chain carries TRBV5-4 and TRBJ2-7; D is ambiguous. The ends were cut back, 2 bases at V and 2 bases at J, with 14 bases in the middle. Germline CDR1 and CDR2: SGHNT and YYREEE (reference sequence). The CDR3 totals 15 residues. The CDR3 sequence is CASSLSVFGPYEQYF. The CDR3 DNA is TGTGCCAGCAGCTTATCAGTGTTTGGGCCCTACGAGCAGTACTTC. The variable domain in full, completed from reference TRBV5-4 and TRBJ2-7, reads ETGVTQSPTHLIKTRGQQVTLRCSSQSGHNTVSWYQQALGQGPQFIFQYYREEENGRGNFPPRFSGLQFPNYSSELNVNALELDDSALYLCASSLSVFGPYEQYFGPGTRLTVT.

This clone was seen only once. The sample carries other DNA sequences with the same CDR3. The chain carries TRBV6-5 and TRBJ1-1; TRBD1 aligns across 7 bases. The junction had 0 bases not matched to a gene; V was cut back by 2 bases and J by 0 bases. Germline CDR1 reads MNHEY; CDR2 reads SVGAGI. This CDR3 comprises 14 residues. The CDR3 sequence is CASSYGTVNTEAFF. For the CDR3, the DNA is TGTGCCAGCAGTTACGGGACAGTGAACACTGAAGCTTTCTTT.

This sequence joins TRBV30 and TRBJ1-2; a weak D match, TRBD1 (6 bases). CDR1 is GTSNPN and CDR2 is SVGIG in the germline V gene (reference sequence). With 2 bases removed from V and 7 bases from J, the gap between germline ends came to 11 bases. The CDR3 length is 12 residues. CDR3 loop: CAWSRQVAGYTF. CDR3 sequence (DNA): TGTGCCTGGAGTCGACAGGTCGCTGGCTACACCTTC. Using reference TRBV30 and TRBJ1-2 for the parts outside the CDR3, the full variable domain is SQTIHQWPATLVQPVGSPLSLECTVEGTSNPNLYWYRQAAGRGLQLLFYSVGIGQISSEVPQNLSASRPQDRQFILSSKKLLLSDSGFYLCAWSRQVAGYTFGSGTRLTVV.

This chain connects TRBV7-2 to TRBJ2-7; TRBD1 aligns across 8 bases. V gave up 4 bases and J gave up 4 bases; unmatched junction bases: 9. The CDR3 covers 15 residues. Germline V gene data show CDR1 as SGHTA and CDR2 as FQGNSA. The CDR3 DNA is TGTGCCAGCAGCTCAGCCGGGACAGGTTTTTACGAGCAGTACTTC. It yields the protein CASSSAGTGFYEQYF.

This chain connects TRBV4-3 to TRBJ1-5, with TRBD1 as a possible D gene (5 bases). The CDR3 is made up of 15 amino acids. The V end was cut by 5 bases, the J end by 2 bases, with 13 bases between. Per germline, CDR1 LGHNA and CDR2 YSLEER. CDR3 DNA: TGCGCCAGCAGCGCAAGTGGGGGGGGCAATCAGCCCCAGCATTTT. This gives the protein CASSASGGGNQPQHF.

The V and J genes are TRBV5-5 and TRBJ1-4, with D uncertain. CDR3 length equals 15 residues. The germline CDR1 and CDR2 sequences are SGHKS and YYEKEE (reference sequence). Trimming left V 0 bases short and J 3 bases short, with 9 bases between. The CDR3 loop is CASSLASNSNEKLFF. For the CDR3, the DNA is TGTGCCAGCAGCTTGGCCTCTAATTCTAATGAAAAACTGTTTTTT.

As DNA, the CDR3 is TGTGCCAGCAGCCCAATGAGGGACAGGGAGGCGGGGGACCAGTACTTC. This translates into CASSPMRDREAGDQYF. The chain employs TRBV5-4 and TRBJ2-5, with 9 bases lining up with TRBD1. J was trimmed by 10 bases and V by 4 bases; bases with no gene match: 17. The CDR3 totals 16 residues. The germline CDR1 and CDR2 sequences are SGHNT and YYREEE (reference sequence).

The chain is built from TRBV5-6 and TRBJ1-1; a possible D gene is TRBD1 (6 bases). From germline, CDR1 is SGHDT and CDR2 YYEEEE. The CDR3 is 13 residues long. V was clipped by 2 bases and J by 8 bases, with 13 bases between them. This chain's CDR3 is CASSFGQKLEAFF. The CDR3 nucleotides are TGTGCCAGCAGCTTCGGACAGAAGCTAGAAGCTTTCTTT.

Concerning this clone itself: Other DNA sequences in this sample translate to the same CDR3. The J gene is TRBJ1-2, the V gene TRBV5-1, with 8 bases identical to TRBD1. The trim removed 5 bases at V and 8 bases at J, leaving 5 bases unmatched. The V gene's germline CDR1 is SGHRS and CDR2 YFSETQ. The CDR3 runs to 12 residues. CDR3 loop: CASSLDREGYTF. The DNA for the CDR3 is TGCGCCAGCAGTCTGGACAGGGAAGGCTACACCTTC.

V and J are TRBV10-3 and TRBJ1-5; D possibly corresponds to TRBD1 (5 bases). V gave up 11 bases and J gave up 1 base, with 12 bases separating them. Looked up from germline, CDR1 is ENHRY and CDR2 is SYGVKD. The CDR3 loop spans 13 amino acids. The CDR3 reads CAATAQSNQPQHF. The CDR3 DNA is TGTGCCGCGACAGCTCAGAGCAATCAGCCCCAGCATTTT.

This chain connects TRBV7-2 to TRBJ1-2; TRBD1 aligns across 8 bases. CDR3 length: 13 residues. CDR1 and CDR2 from the germline V gene are SGHTA and FQGNSA. Trimming cost V 6 bases and J 10 bases; bases outside gene matches: 10. CDR3 bases: TGTGCCAGCAGAGTACCGGGACAGGTCGACTACACCTTC. Protein product: CASRVPGQVDYTF.

This rearrangement joins TRBV9 to TRBJ2-7; D is perhaps TRBD2 (6 bases). CDR3 length equals 14 residues. V lost 2 bases and J lost 4, with 13 bases in between. Germline V CDR1 and CDR2: SGDLS, YYNGEE. The CDR3 bases are TGTGCCAGCAGCGTCTCGGGACTTACTTACGAGCAGTACTTC. It is translated as CASSVSGLTYEQYF. The full variable domain, in which reference TRBV9 and TRBJ2-7 provide the parts outside the CDR3, is DSGVTQTPKHLITATGQRVTLRCSPRSGDLSVYWYQQSLDQGLQFLIQYYNGEERAKGNILERFSAQQFPDLHSELNLSSLELGDSALYFCASSVSGLTYEQYFGPGTRLTVT.

The chain has TRBV6-4 and TRBJ2-3, with a possible D match to TRBD2 (5 bases). Germline lookup yields CDR1 MRHNA and CDR2 SNTAGT. This CDR3 region has 13 residues. The V and J ends lost 5 bases and 3 bases respectively, with 9 bases between them. The CDR3 sequence: CASSTRVTDTQYF. As DNA, the CDR3 is TGTGCCAGCAGTACGAGGGTGACAGATACGCAGTATTTT.

The rearrangement uses TRBV7-6 and TRBJ2-1; D perhaps matches TRBD2 (5 bases). Trimming removed 0 bases at V and 3 bases at J, with 27 bases between. Per germline, CDR1 SGHVS and CDR2 FNYEAQ. The CDR3 consists of 21 residues. The CDR3 DNA reads TGTGCCAGCAGCTTAGCATACGGGGAAAAATATCGAAAAAACAACTACAATGAGCAGTTCTTC. Amino acids: CASSLAYGEKYRKNNYNEQFF. The entire variable domain, with the rest obtained from reference TRBV7-6 and TRBJ2-1, is as follows: GAGVSQSPRYKVTKRGQDVALRCDPISGHVSLYWYRQALGQGPEFLTYFNYEAQQDKSGLPNDRFSAERPEGSISTLTIQRTEQRDSAMYRCASSLAYGEKYRKNNYNEQFFGPGTRLTVL.

This clone was seen only a few times. The chain joins TRBV2 to TRBJ2-3; 10 bases fit TRBD2. The CDR3 spans 15 residues. The V segment lost 6 bases and the J segment 4 bases; nucleotides outside the gene matches: 7. Germline CDR1 reads SNHLY; CDR2 reads FYNNEI. CDR3 loop: CASRRLAGVSDTQYF. The CDR3 DNA reads TGTGCCAGCAGGAGGCTAGCGGGAGTTTCAGATACGCAGTATTTT. The whole variable domain, filled in from reference TRBV2 and TRBJ2-3, reads EPEVTQTPSHQVTQMGQEVILRCVPISNHLYFYWYRQILGQKVEFLVSFYNNEISEKSEIFDDQFSVERPDGSNFTLKIRSTKLEDSAMYFCASRRLAGVSDTQYFGPGTRLTVL.

This chain uses TRBV4-3 with TRBJ2-2; D ambiguous. The CDR3 contains 15 residues. The germline gives CDR1 LGHNA, CDR2 YSLEER. V lost 1 base, J lost 2 bases, and 8 bases lay in between. CDR3 region: CASSQGVINTGELFF. As DNA, the CDR3 is TGCGCCAGCAGCCAAGGAGTGATCAACACCGGGGAGCTGTTTTTT.

Of note for this clone: The identical CDR3 is also encoded by other nucleotide sequences in the sample. J is TRBJ2-3 and V is TRBV5-1, with 10 bases that match TRBD2. CDR1 is SGHRS and CDR2 is YFSETQ in the germline V gene. This CDR3 has 14 residues. J lost 5 bases, V lost 4 bases, and 4 bases had no gene match. The CDR3 loop reads CASSPSGGGDTQYF. The DNA for the CDR3 is TGCGCCAGCAGCCCTAGCGGGGGCGGAGATACGCAGTATTTT.

V and J are TRBV5-6 and TRBJ1-2, with 8 nucleotides matching TRBD1. Germline V lookup: CDR1 SGHDT, CDR2 YYEEEE. The CDR3 is 15 amino acids. V lost 1 base, J lost 6 bases, and 8 bases stayed unmatched. This CDR3 reads CASSLLDRAGNGYTF. For the CDR3, the DNA is TGTGCCAGCAGCTTGCTGGACAGGGCGGGAAATGGCTACACCTTC.

The J gene is TRBJ2-5, the V gene TRBV2, with no clear D. The CDR3 spans 13 residues. V was shortened by 1 base and J by 5 bases, with 8 bases between the two germline ends. CDR1 and CDR2 from the germline V gene are SNHLY and FYNNEI. The CDR3 DNA is TGTGCCAGCAGTGAAGGGCTCATTGAGACCCAGTACTTC. It yields the protein CASSEGLIETQYF.

The chain links TRBV6-5 to TRBJ2-3, with 8 bases fitting TRBD1. This CDR3 spans 13 amino acids. V shed 6 bases, J shed 6 bases, and the junction held 5 bases outside the gene matches. Germline lookup yields CDR1 MNHEY and CDR2 SVGAGI. The DNA for the CDR3 is TGTGCCAGCAGCGGACAGGGAACCGATACGCAGTATTTT. Translated: CASSGQGTDTQYF.

This chain joins TRBV28 and TRBJ2-1; the match to TRBD2 covers 12 bases. Looked up from germline, CDR1 is MDHEN and CDR2 is SYDVKM. The CDR3 extends over 15 amino acids. V shed 7 bases and J 6 bases; nucleotides not matched to a gene: 7. The CDR3 protein is CASNYPGLAGNEQFF. The CDR3 DNA is TGTGCCAGCAACTACCCGGGACTAGCGGGCAATGAGCAGTTCTTC.

V and J are TRBV2 and TRBJ2-5, with TRBD1 as a possible D gene (8 bases). Trimming cost V 4 bases and J 5 bases, with 14 bases left between them. CDR1 SNHLY and CDR2 FYNNEI come from the germline V gene. The CDR3 covers 14 residues. This chain's CDR3 is CASSVHRGGETQYF. In DNA, the CDR3 is TGTGCCAGCAGTGTCCACAGGGGGGGTGAGACCCAGTACTTC.

The rearrangement links TRBV28 to TRBJ2-1; 8 nucleotides align to TRBD2. The J segment lost 3 bases and the V segment lost 3 bases, leaving 7 bases of the junction unmatched. The CDR3 runs 16 residues. The germline V gene has CDR1 MDHEN and CDR2 SYDVKM. CDR3: CASSFRPSGYYNEQFF. Written as DNA, the CDR3 is TGTGCCAGCAGTTTTCGGCCTAGCGGGTACTACAATGAGCAGTTCTTC.

The chain combines TRBV10-3 with TRBJ1-1, with 8 nucleotides matching TRBD1. Germline loops: CDR1 ENHRY, CDR2 SYGVKD. Trimming removed 2 bases from V and 4 bases from J; junction bases left unmatched: 6. The CDR3 loop spans 15 amino acids. In nucleotides, the CDR3 is TGTGCCATCAGTGAGCGGACAGGGCTGTTCACTGAAGCTTTCTTT. It encodes CAISERTGLFTEAFF.

The DNA for the CDR3 is TGCGCCAGCAGCCGAGTAGCGGGAGGGCCTCGGGATACGCAGTATTTT. Residues: CASSRVAGGPRDTQYF. This sequence joins TRBV4-3 and TRBJ2-3; TRBD2 matches at 11 bases. The trim removed 4 bases at V and 6 bases at J, leaving 9 bases unmatched. CDR1 and CDR2 from the germline V gene are LGHNA and YSLEER. The CDR3 totals 16 residues.